These 25 T cell receptor beta chains came from one sample sequenced in a study of T cells expressing NK-cell markers. TCRdb reworked the 5' RACE reads into one entry per CDR3 protein, no DNA. The sample table sets out approximately 550,000 distinct CDR3 sequences. The sample taken for sequencing was blood T cells: a sorted CD56 or NKG2C T cell subset, CD4+ or CD8+ T cells, or bulk PBMC T cells (not recorded which). The receptors originated from a man aged 18-30 years in good health.

The chain uses TRBV7-2 and TRBJ2-2; TCRdb selects TRBD1, and the lack of DNA leaves this call unchecked. CDR1 is SGHTA, CDR2 FQGNSA, per germline. This CDR3 contains 14 residues. The CDR3 loop is CASSLKQGTGELFF.

The rearrangement joins TRBV24-1 to TRBJ2-5; TCRdb's D gene call, TRBD2, goes unchecked for lack of DNA. Germline V CDR1 and CDR2: KGHDR, SFDVKD. CDR3 size: 15 residues. CDR3 in amino acids: CATSDGGRYQETQYF.

V and J are TRBV27 and TRBJ2-7; TCRdb designates TRBD2, a call that cannot be tested without DNA. This CDR3 is 15 amino acids long. Per the germline V gene, CDR1 is MNHEY and CDR2 is SMNVEV (reference sequence). This CDR3 reads CASSLSGAGEYEQYF.

The chain links TRBV29-1 to TRBJ2-3; there is no DNA to check the TCRdb D call of TRBD2. In germline, CDR1 is SQVTM, CDR2 ANQGSEA. The CDR3 consists of 13 residues. The CDR3 region is CSGTSGSPDTQYF.

The chain couples TRBV5-1 to TRBJ2-5; TCRdb gives TRBD2 as the D gene, but with no DNA this cannot be confirmed. This CDR3 is 16 amino acids long. CDR1 is SGHRS and CDR2 is YFSETQ in the germline V gene. The CDR3: CASSLGRLAGRETQYF.

J is TRBJ2-7 and V is TRBV13; TCRdb designates TRBD2, a call that cannot be tested without DNA. CDR1 is PRHDT, CDR2 FYEKMQ, per germline (reference sequence). This CDR3 contains 14 residues. The CDR3 is CASVKSGNSYEQYF.

The V gene is TRBV30, the J gene TRBJ2-3. The length of the CDR3 is 11 residues. CDR1 is GTSNPN, CDR2 SVGIG, per germline (reference sequence). CDR3 region: CAWRVTDTQYF.

The genes are TRBV6-5 and TRBJ1-2; TCRdb's D gene call, TRBD1, goes unchecked for lack of DNA. Per the germline V gene, CDR1 is MNHEY and CDR2 is SVGAGI. This CDR3 region has 16 residues. The CDR3 sequence is CASSSVPTGLPYGYTF.

V is TRBV6-5 and J is TRBJ2-3; with no DNA, the TCRdb D assignment of TRBD2 cannot be verified. In germline, CDR1 is MNHEY, CDR2 SVGAGI. This CDR3 region has 16 residues. The CDR3 reads CASSYRSGRSADTQYF.

V is TRBV20-1 and J is TRBJ2-1; TCRdb's assignment of TRBD1 cannot be checked, as there is no DNA. This CDR3 comprises 14 residues. Germline CDR1 is DFQATT and CDR2 is SNEGSKA (reference sequence). The CDR3 sequence is CSGSETGTDNEQFF.

The V call is TRBV30, the J call TRBJ2-1; no DNA is available, so the TRBD2 call from TCRdb remains unchecked. The germline CDR1 and CDR2 sequences are GTSNPN and SVGIG (reference sequence). This CDR3 is 14 amino acids long. This chain's CDR3 is CAWMISGTNNEQFF. The full variable domain, rest sourced from reference TRBV30 and TRBJ2-1, is SQTIHQWPATLVQPVGSPLSLECTVEGTSNPNLYWYRQAAGRGLQLLFYSVGIGQISSEVPQNLSASRPQDRQFILSSKKLLLSDSGFYLCAWMISGTNNEQFFGPGTRLTVL.

The rearrangement joins TRBV20-1 to TRBJ2-1; TCRdb proposes TRBD1, but this gene call is untestable without DNA. The CDR3 runs to 19 residues. The germline V gene has CDR1 DFQATT and CDR2 SNEGSKA (reference sequence). The CDR3 is CSARDLTGGFGGAYNEQFF.

This rearrangement joins TRBV4-2 to TRBJ2-3; lacking DNA, the TRBD2 call made by TCRdb goes unchecked. The CDR3 consists of 19 residues. The germline CDR1 and CDR2 sequences are LGHNA and YNFKEQ. The CDR3 loop reads CASSLRQEMGGRSTDTQYF.

The rearrangement uses TRBV20-1 and TRBJ1-2. This CDR3 has 11 residues. CDR1 DFQATT and CDR2 SNEGSKA come from the germline V gene (reference sequence). CDR3 loop: CSARVWKGYTF.

The chain is built from TRBV4-2 and TRBJ1-2; TCRdb gives TRBD1 as the D gene, but with no DNA this cannot be confirmed. The CDR3 has 13 amino acids. CDR1 and CDR2 from the germline V gene are LGHNA and YNFKEQ. CDR3 amino acids: CASSPRDRAGYTF.

This sequence joins TRBV10-3 and TRBJ2-3; with no DNA, the TCRdb D assignment of TRBD1 cannot be verified. The germline V gene has CDR1 ENHRY and CDR2 SYGVKD. The CDR3 has 14 amino acids. The CDR3 sequence is CAISQSPSVDTQYF.

CDR3 sequence reads: CASFGLAGAVNTQYF. The rearrangement links TRBV27 to TRBJ2-3; as DNA is missing, the TRBD2 call by TCRdb cannot be tested. Germline V gives CDR1 MNHEY, CDR2 SMNVEV (reference sequence). The CDR3 has 15 residues.

This chain uses TRBV7-2 with TRBJ2-1; the TCRdb D gene call, TRBD1, has no DNA to confirm it. Per germline, CDR1 SGHTA and CDR2 FQGNSA. The CDR3 is made up of 17 amino acids. The CDR3 region is CASSLALGRGKGYEQFF.

V is TRBV13 and J is TRBJ2-1. The CDR3 totals 15 residues. CDR1 is PRHDT and CDR2 is FYEKMQ in the germline V gene (reference sequence). The CDR3 loop reads CASSLGENFNNEQFF.

V usage is TRBV3-1 and J usage is TRBJ2-7; the TRBD2 assignment by TCRdb is unverifiable without DNA. The CDR3 sequence is 16 residues long. The germline V gene has CDR1 LGHDT and CDR2 YNNKEL (reference sequence). The chain's CDR3 is CASSHPTSGGLYEQYF.

The chain has TRBV18 and TRBJ2-2; TCRdb selects TRBD1, and the lack of DNA leaves this call unchecked. The CDR3 extends over 13 amino acids. Germline CDR1 is KGHSH and CDR2 is LQKENI. CDR3 residues: CASSPRGAGELFF. Supplemented by reference TRBV18 and TRBJ2-2, the full variable domain reads NAGVMQNPRHLVRRRGQEARLRCSPMKGHSHVYWYRQLPEEGLKFMVYLQKENIIDESGMPKERFSAEFPKEGPSILRIQQVVRGDSAAYFCASSPRGAGELFFGEGSRLTVL.

The chain is built from TRBV10-3 and TRBJ1-4; no DNA is available, so the TRBD1 call from TCRdb remains unchecked. Per the germline V gene, CDR1 is ENHRY and CDR2 is SYGVKD. This CDR3 is built from 12 residues. CDR3 loop: CATSPGGEKLFF.

V is TRBV15 and J is TRBJ1-2; no DNA is available, so the TRBD1 call from TCRdb remains unchecked. Germline lookup yields CDR1 LNHNV and CDR2 YYDKDF (reference sequence). The CDR3 covers 15 residues. The CDR3 spells CATSRVGQDVWGYTF.

The chain combines TRBV24-1 with TRBJ2-2; with no DNA, the TCRdb D assignment of TRBD1 cannot be verified. The CDR3 loop spans 13 amino acids. CDR1 KGHDR and CDR2 SFDVKD come from the germline V gene. CDR3 residues: CATGAAYTGELFF.

The chain couples TRBV12-3 or TRBV12-4 to TRBJ2-3; the TCRdb D gene call, TRBD1, has no DNA to confirm it. The length of the CDR3 is 15 residues. The CDR3 loop reads CASSPGTLRGDTQYF.